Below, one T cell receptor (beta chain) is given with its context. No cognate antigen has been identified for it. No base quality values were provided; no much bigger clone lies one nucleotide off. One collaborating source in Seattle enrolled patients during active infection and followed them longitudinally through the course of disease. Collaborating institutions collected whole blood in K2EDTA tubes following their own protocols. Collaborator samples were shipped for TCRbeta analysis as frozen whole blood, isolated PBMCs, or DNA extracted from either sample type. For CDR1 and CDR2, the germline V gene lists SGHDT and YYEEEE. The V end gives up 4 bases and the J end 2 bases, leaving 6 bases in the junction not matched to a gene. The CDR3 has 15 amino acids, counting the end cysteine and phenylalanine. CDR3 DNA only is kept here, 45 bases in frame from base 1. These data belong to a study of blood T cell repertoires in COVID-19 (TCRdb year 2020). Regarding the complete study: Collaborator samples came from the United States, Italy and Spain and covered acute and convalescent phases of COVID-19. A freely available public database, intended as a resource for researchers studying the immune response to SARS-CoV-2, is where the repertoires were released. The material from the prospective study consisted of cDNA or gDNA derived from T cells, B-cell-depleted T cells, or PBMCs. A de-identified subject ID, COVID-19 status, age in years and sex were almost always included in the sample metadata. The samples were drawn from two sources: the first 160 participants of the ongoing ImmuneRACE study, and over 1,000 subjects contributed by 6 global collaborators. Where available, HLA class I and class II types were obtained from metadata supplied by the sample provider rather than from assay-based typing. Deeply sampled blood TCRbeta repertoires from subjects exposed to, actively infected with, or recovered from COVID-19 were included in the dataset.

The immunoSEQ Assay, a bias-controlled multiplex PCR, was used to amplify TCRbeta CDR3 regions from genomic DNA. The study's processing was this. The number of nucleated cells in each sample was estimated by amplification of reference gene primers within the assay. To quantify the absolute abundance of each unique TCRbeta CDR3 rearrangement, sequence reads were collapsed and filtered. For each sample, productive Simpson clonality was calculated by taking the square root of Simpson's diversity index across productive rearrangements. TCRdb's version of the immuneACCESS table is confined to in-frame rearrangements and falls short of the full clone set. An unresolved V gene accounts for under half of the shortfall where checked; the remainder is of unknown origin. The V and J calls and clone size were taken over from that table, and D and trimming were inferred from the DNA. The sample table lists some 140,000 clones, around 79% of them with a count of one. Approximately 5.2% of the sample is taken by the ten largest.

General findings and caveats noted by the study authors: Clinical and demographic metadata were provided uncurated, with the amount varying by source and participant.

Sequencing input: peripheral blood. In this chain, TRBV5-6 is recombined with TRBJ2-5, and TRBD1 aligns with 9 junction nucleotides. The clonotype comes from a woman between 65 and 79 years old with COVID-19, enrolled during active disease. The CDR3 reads CASSPGQGGQETQYF. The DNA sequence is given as TGTGCCAGCAGCCCGGGACAGGGTGGTCAAGAGACCCAGTACTTC.